This passage covers 30 T cell receptor beta chains from one sample sequenced in a study of regulatory T cells in long-lasting Graves disease. The time point here: persistent/refractory GD, antithyroid drugs over 5 years with positive TRAb. PBMCs were the source of the RNA used for TCR sequencing. Both iRepertoire HTBI primers and Arm-PCR of CDR3 regions were used to build the TCR beta libraries. TCRdb ran MiXCR on the multiplex PCR reads and lists one entry per CDR3 protein. Of about 470,000 distinct CDR3 sequences listed, about 22% are singletons. The sample here was peripheral blood mononuclear cells (PBMCs), taken when the disease was refractory, from a patient treated with antithyroid drugs. The receptors were gathered from a female donor with Graves disease.

Worth noting for this clonotype: It may be a read error: a sequence one base away is much more abundant. The chain joins TRBV13 to TRBJ1-2, with 8 nucleotides matching TRBD1. The CDR3 is made up of 13 amino acids. In germline, CDR1 is PRHDT, CDR2 FYEKMQ (reference sequence). This chain's CDR3 is CASGFDRDRSYTF. The CDR3, as DNA: TGTGCCAGCGGCTTTGACAGGGACAGGAGCTACACCTTC.

This clonotype has ten or more counts. The rearrangement links TRBV15 to TRBJ2-5, with 8 nucleotides matching TRBD1. After removal of 3 bases from V and 3 bases from J, the junction contained 6 bases not matched to a gene. This CDR3 region has 15 residues. CDR1 and CDR2 from the germline V gene are LNHNV and YYDKDF (reference sequence). CDR3 in DNA: TGTGCCACCAGCAGGACCCAGACAGGGGAAGAGACCCAGTACTTC. It yields the protein CATSRTQTGEETQYF. The full variable domain, rest sourced from reference TRBV15 and TRBJ2-5, is DAMVIQNPRYQVTQFGKPVTLSCSQTLNHNVMYWYQQKSSQAPKLLFHYYDKDFNNEADTPDNFQSRRPNTSFCFLDIRSPGLGDTAMYLCATSRTQTGEETQYFGPGTRLLVL.

This clonotype was counted between two and nine times. CDR3 in amino acids: CASSRQGFDQPQHF. DNA for the CDR3: TGTGCCAGCAGCAGACAGGGTTTCGATCAGCCCCAGCATTTT. The chain joins TRBV6-1 to TRBJ1-5, with 7 nucleotides matching TRBD1. The CDR3 has 14 residues. The J segment lost 5 bases and the V segment lost 6 bases, leaving 7 bases of the junction unmatched. The germline CDR1 and CDR2 sequences are MNHNS and SASEGT.

The V gene is TRBV9, the J gene TRBJ2-5, with 8 bases fitting TRBD2. The CDR3 sequence is 17 residues long. V was clipped by 0 bases and J by 2 bases; unmatched bases: 9. Germline V gene data show CDR1 as SGDLS and CDR2 as YYNGEE. The CDR3 DNA is TGTGCCAGCAGCGTAGCAGTGGGAAGCGGGGGACAAGAGACCCAGTACTTC. It codes for CASSVAVGSGGQETQYF.

This chain connects TRBV6-1 to TRBJ2-7, with TRBD2 identical over 13 bases. V was clipped by 6 bases and J by 7 bases; unmatched bases: 12. The CDR3 contains 16 residues. Germline values: CDR1 MNHNS, CDR2 SASEGT. The chain's CDR3 is CASSLQGLAGIVEQYF. CDR3 DNA sequence: TGTGCCAGCAGCCTACAGGGACTAGCGGGAATAGTTGAGCAGTACTTC.

This clonotype came up a few times. This chain connects TRBV19 to TRBJ2-5; D is perhaps TRBD2 (6 bases). The germline gives CDR1 LNHDA, CDR2 SQIVND (reference sequence). This CDR3 has 15 amino acids. V shed 5 bases and J shed 5 bases, with 18 bases lying between them. CDR3 nucleotides: TGTGCCAGTAGTCCAACTAACCTGGAGGGGGAGACCCAGTACTTC. Residues: CASSPTNLEGETQYF.

This clonotype was picked up a small number of times. The V call is TRBV4-1, the J call TRBJ1-1; D gene ambiguous. The CDR3 is 14 amino acids. The V gene's germline CDR1 is MGHRA and CDR2 YSYEKL. V was trimmed by 2 bases and J by 1 base, leaving 8 bases between them. The CDR3, as DNA: TGCGCCAGCAGCCAACTAACCGCGAACACTGAAGCTTTCTTT. This gives the protein CASSQLTANTEAFF.

There are many counts of this clonotype. The CDR3: CASSPSGGETQYF. For the CDR3, the DNA is TGTGCCAGCAGTCCCTCGGGAGGAGAGACCCAGTACTTC. The rearrangement links TRBV12-3 or TRBV12-4 to TRBJ2-5, with 7 nucleotides matching TRBD2. V shed 5 bases, J shed 4 bases, and the junction held 4 bases outside the gene matches. The CDR3 totals 13 residues.

This clonotype appeared a single time. This chain joins TRBV12-3 or TRBV12-4 and TRBJ2-3, with D perhaps matching TRBD1 (6 bases). The CDR3 contains 15 residues. The ends were cut back, 5 bases at V and 4 bases at J, with 16 bases in the middle. The chain's CDR3 is CASSQRQAIPDTQYF. DNA of the CDR3: TGTGCCAGCAGTCAGAGACAGGCAATACCAGATACGCAGTATTTT.

This clonotype was seen repeatedly, ten times or more. CDR3 amino acids: CSAKDGRGETQYF. CDR3 sequence (DNA): TGCAGTGCTAAGGACGGAAGGGGAGAGACCCAGTACTTC. V and J are TRBV20-1 and TRBJ2-5; TRBD1 is a possible D gene (5 bases). CDR3 size: 13 residues. Trimming shortened V by 4 bases and J by 4 bases, and 13 bases separated the two germline ends. Germline loops: CDR1 DFQATT, CDR2 SNEGSKA (reference sequence).

J is TRBJ1-6 and V is TRBV30, with TRBD1 matching 11 bases. Germline V gene data show CDR1 as GTSNPN and CDR2 as SVGIG (reference sequence). CDR3 length equals 15 residues. V lost 1 base and J lost 7; bases outside the gene matches: 3. The CDR3 here is CAWSGGTGGNSPLHF. In DNA form, the CDR3 reads TGTGCCTGGAGTGGCGGGACAGGGGGAAATTCACCCCTCCACTTT.

The gene calls are TRBV19 and TRBJ1-5, with TRBD1 identical over 10 bases. Germline V gene sequence: CDR1 LNHDA, CDR2 SQIVND (reference sequence). This CDR3 is built from 13 residues. V was pared by 6 bases and J by 5 bases, with 1 base of the junction left unmatched. The CDR3 nucleotides are TGTGCCAGTAGGGACAGGGGGGATCAGCCCCAGCATTTT. Amino acids: CASRDRGDQPQHF.

This chain uses TRBV13 with TRBJ2-3; 8 positions match TRBD1. Losses at the gene ends were 4 bases for V and 3 bases for J; bases not matched to a gene: 6. The CDR3 runs 15 residues. Germline lookup yields CDR1 PRHDT and CDR2 FYEKMQ (reference sequence). In DNA form, the CDR3 reads TGTGCCAGCAGCTCCCGGGACAGGTGGACAGATACGCAGTATTTT. This codes for CASSSRDRWTDTQYF.

This clonotype has at least ten counts. This sequence joins TRBV10-3 and TRBJ2-5, with TRBD2 identical over 11 bases. This CDR3 is built from 15 residues. V shed 0 bases, J shed 7 bases, and the junction held 4 bases outside the gene matches. Germline V CDR1 and CDR2: ENHRY, SYGVKD. The CDR3 nucleotides read TGTGCCATCAGTGAGTCGACTAGCGGGAAGGTGACCCAGTACTTC. Amino acids: CAISESTSGKVTQYF.

This sequence joins TRBV20-1 and TRBJ2-7; TRBD2 aligns across 8 bases. The V gene end was trimmed by 6 bases and the J gene end by 6 bases; junction bases not matched to a gene: 13. CDR1 DFQATT and CDR2 SNEGSKA come from the germline V gene (reference sequence). This CDR3 is built from 14 residues. The CDR3 here is CSAPKEAGVFEQYF. CDR3 coding DNA: TGCAGTGCCCCGAAAGAAGCGGGAGTTTTCGAGCAGTACTTC.

This clonotype was detected only a few times. This rearrangement joins TRBV27 to TRBJ2-3; D may be TRBD2 (6 bases). Germline V gene data show CDR1 as MNHEY and CDR2 as SMNVEV (reference sequence). The V gene lost 5 bases and the J gene lost 2 bases, with 17 bases spanning the gap. The CDR3 has 16 amino acids. CDR3: CASSHRPGTVTDTQYF. CDR3 coding DNA: TGTGCCAGCAGTCACCGGCCCGGGACTGTCACAGATACGCAGTATTTT.

As to this clonotype: One base away lies a much larger clone, so this may be a sequencing read error. This chain connects TRBV6-1 to TRBJ2-7; TRBD2 agrees at 8 bases. The CDR3 has 14 amino acids. The germline V gene has CDR1 MNHNS and CDR2 SASEGT. The chain's CDR3 is CTSSQRGPPYEQYF. The CDR3 DNA is TGTACCAGCAGCCAGCGGGGGCCCCCCTACGAGCAGTACTTC.

In this sample, this clonotype turned up many times. At one of its ends the junction is not consistent with the germline gene, which may arise from a read error. The rearrangement joins TRBV5-1 to TRBJ1-4; D unresolved. This CDR3 comprises 14 residues. Germline V gives CDR1 SGHRS, CDR2 YFSETQ. This chain's CDR3 is CASSFSSTNEKLFF. In DNA, the CDR3 is TGTGCCAGCAGCTTCAGTTCAACTAATGAAAAACTGTTTTTT.

The rearrangement uses TRBV7-2 and TRBJ1-1; possible D gene TRBD1, 5 bases. Germline-derived CDR1 and CDR2 are SGHTA and FQGNSA. The V and J ends lost 1 base and 3 bases respectively, with 21 bases between them. The CDR3 loop spans 18 amino acids. The CDR3 loop is CASSLGFREWLEDTEAFF. CDR3 nucleotide sequence: TGTGCCAGCAGCTTAGGCTTCAGGGAGTGGCTGGAGGACACTGAAGCTTTCTTT. The variable domain in full, with the rest retrieved from reference TRBV7-2 and TRBJ1-1, is GAGVSQSPSNKVTEKGKDVELRCDPISGHTALYWYRQSLGQGLEFLIYFQGNSAPDKSGLPSDRFSAERTGGSVSTLTIQRTQQEDSAVYLCASSLGFREWLEDTEAFFGQGTRLTVV.

V gene TRBV5-5 combines with J gene TRBJ1-1; no reliable D call. V lost 0 bases and J lost 0, with 18 bases in between. Germline values: CDR1 SGHKS, CDR2 YYEKEE (reference sequence). There are 18 residues in the CDR3. CDR3 amino acids: CASSLEPQAGPMNTEAFF. The CDR3 nucleotides read TGTGCCAGCAGCTTGGAACCCCAGGCTGGGCCCATGAACACTGAAGCTTTCTTT.

This clonotype was found many times. The rearrangement joins TRBV5-1 to TRBJ1-5, with TRBD1 as a possible D gene (5 bases). The CDR3 runs to 15 residues. CDR1 is SGHRS and CDR2 is YFSETQ in the germline V gene. V lost 0 bases and J lost 3, with 10 bases in between. The CDR3 region is CASSLEGIVNQPQHF. CDR3 sequence (DNA): TGCGCCAGCAGCTTGGAGGGGATCGTCAATCAGCCCCAGCATTTT.

The chain combines TRBV10-3 with TRBJ2-5; TRBD1 matches at 8 bases. V was pared by 10 bases and J by 3 bases, with 4 bases of the junction left unmatched. Germline lookup yields CDR1 ENHRY and CDR2 SYGVKD. This CDR3 is 12 amino acids long. For the CDR3, the DNA is TGTGCCAGTGGACAGGGAGAAGAGACCCAGTACTTC. It codes for CASGQGEETQYF.

This clonotype was detected many times. The CDR3 DNA is TGTGCCAGCAACCCCACGGAGGGCTATGGCTACACCTTC. Its translation: CASNPTEGYGYTF. The chain has TRBV28 and TRBJ1-2; D gene uncertain. Germline V gives CDR1 MDHEN, CDR2 SYDVKM. V lost 7 bases to trimming and J lost 4 bases, with 13 bases between them. The length of the CDR3 is 13 residues.

This clonotype was seen a handful of times. The chain employs TRBV20-1 and TRBJ1-5; D is perhaps TRBD1 (5 bases). The CDR3 runs 17 residues. Germline V gene lookup returns CDR1 DFQATT and CDR2 SNEGSKA (reference sequence). The V and J ends lost 6 bases and 11 bases respectively, with 32 bases between them. The CDR3 reads CSARAMGEWGWFRSQHF. DNA for the CDR3: TGCAGTGCCCGTGCAATGGGGGAGTGGGGCTGGTTTCGGTCCCAGCATTTT.

The chain couples TRBV5-1 to TRBJ1-4; perhaps TRBD1 as D (5 bases). The CDR3 covers 16 residues. Trimming pared 3 bases from V and 0 bases from J, leaving 12 bases between. The germline CDR1 and CDR2 sequences are SGHRS and YFSETQ. Here the CDR3 DNA reads TGCGCCAGCAGCTCAGGGACGGAAGCAACTAATGAAAAACTGTTTTTT. Protein sequence: CASSSGTEATNEKLFF.

This chain links TRBV5-6 with TRBJ1-2; D unresolved. The CDR3 has 14 residues. Between the trimmed V and J ends, which lost 1 base and 4 bases, there was a span of 11 bases. CDR1 and CDR2 (germline): SGHDT, YYEEEE. CDR3 region: CASSLKVPIYGYTF. The CDR3 region has the DNA TGTGCCAGCAGCTTGAAGGTCCCGATCTATGGCTACACCTTC. Based on the CDR3 plus reference TRBV5-6 and TRBJ1-2, the full variable domain is DAGVTQSPTHLIKTRGQQVTLRCSPKSGHDTVSWYQQALGQGPQFIFQYYEEEERQRGNFPDRFSGHQFPNYSSELNVNALLLGDSALYLCASSLKVPIYGYTFGSGTRLTVV.

This clonotype was detected ten times or more. J is TRBJ1-4 and V is TRBV12-3 or TRBV12-4; D is unclear. Deletions cut 5 bases from V and 4 bases from J, with 14 bases between. The CDR3 contains 15 residues. The CDR3, as DNA: TGTGCCAGCAGTCCAGGACTGCCTATTAATGAAAAACTGTTTTTT. Amino acid sequence: CASSPGLPINEKLFF.

This clonotype was detected only a few times. The chain combines TRBV2 with TRBJ2-1; D is perhaps TRBD1 (5 bases). V lost 5 bases and J lost 0, with 8 bases in between. CDR3 length equals 14 residues. Germline V gene sequence: CDR1 SNHLY, CDR2 FYNNEI. The CDR3 bases are TGTGCCAGCAGTTCTGACAGCTCCTACAATGAGCAGTTCTTC. It encodes CASSSDSSYNEQFF.

In this sample, this clonotype turned up a few times. The chain recombines TRBV7-9 with TRBJ1-4; D gene uncertain. The V gene's germline CDR1 is SEHNR and CDR2 FQNEAQ (reference sequence). The CDR3 is 16 amino acids. V was cut by 5 bases and J by 7 bases, with 20 bases left in between. The CDR3 here is CASSPSFEPEGEKLFF. The CDR3 nucleotides read TGTGCCAGCAGCCCATCTTTCGAACCCGAGGGTGAAAAACTGTTTTTT.

J is TRBJ1-1 and V is TRBV5-1; 9 nucleotides agree with TRBD1. The junction had 8 bases not matched to a gene; V was cut back by 4 bases and J by 4 bases. Germline CDR1 SGHRS, CDR2 YFSETQ. This CDR3 contains 15 residues. The CDR3 nucleotides are TGCGCCAGCAGCCCCCAGGACAGGGGTAGCACTGAAGCTTTCTTT. Protein sequence: CASSPQDRGSTEAFF. Full variable domain (rest looked up from reference TRBV5-1 and TRBJ1-1): KAGVTQTPRYLIKTRGQQVTLSCSPISGHRSVSWYQQTPGQGLQFLFEYFSETQRNKGNFPGRFSGRQFSNSRSEMNVSTLELGDSALYLCASSPQDRGSTEAFFGQGTRLTVV.